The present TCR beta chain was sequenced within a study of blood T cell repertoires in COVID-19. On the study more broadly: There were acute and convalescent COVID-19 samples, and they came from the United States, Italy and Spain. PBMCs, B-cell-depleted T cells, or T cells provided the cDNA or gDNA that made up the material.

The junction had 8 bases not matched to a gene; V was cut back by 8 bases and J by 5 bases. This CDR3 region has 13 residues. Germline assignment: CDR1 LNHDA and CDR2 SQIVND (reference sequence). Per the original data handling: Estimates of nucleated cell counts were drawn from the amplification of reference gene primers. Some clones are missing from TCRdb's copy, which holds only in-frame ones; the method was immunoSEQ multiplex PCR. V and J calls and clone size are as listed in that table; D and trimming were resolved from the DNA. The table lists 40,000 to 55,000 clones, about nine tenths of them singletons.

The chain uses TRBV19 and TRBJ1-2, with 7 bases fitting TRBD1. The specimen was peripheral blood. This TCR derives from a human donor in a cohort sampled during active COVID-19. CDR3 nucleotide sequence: TGTGCCAGTTTCCCGACAGGGAGTTATGGCTACACCTTC. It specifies CASFPTGSYGYTF.